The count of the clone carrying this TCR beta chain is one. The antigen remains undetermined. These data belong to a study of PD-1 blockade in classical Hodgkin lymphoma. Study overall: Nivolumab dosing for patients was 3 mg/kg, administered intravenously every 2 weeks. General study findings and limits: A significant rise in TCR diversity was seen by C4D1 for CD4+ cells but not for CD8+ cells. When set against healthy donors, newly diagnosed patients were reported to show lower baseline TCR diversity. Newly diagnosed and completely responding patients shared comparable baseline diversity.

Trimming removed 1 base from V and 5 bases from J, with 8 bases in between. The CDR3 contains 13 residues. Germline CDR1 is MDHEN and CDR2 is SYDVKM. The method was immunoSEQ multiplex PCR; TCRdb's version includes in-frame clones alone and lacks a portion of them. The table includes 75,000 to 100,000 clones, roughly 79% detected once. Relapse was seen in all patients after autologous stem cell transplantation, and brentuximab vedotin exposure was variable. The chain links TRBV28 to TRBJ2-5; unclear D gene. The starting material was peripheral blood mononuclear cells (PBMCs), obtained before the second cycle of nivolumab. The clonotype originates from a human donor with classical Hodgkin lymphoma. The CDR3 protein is CASSLSAWETQYF. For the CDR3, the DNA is TGTGCCAGCAGTTTATCAGCGTGGGAGACCCAGTACTTC.